The sequence of this TCR beta chain was determined in a study of Graves' ophthalmopathy and Graves' hyperthyroidism (dated by TCRdb to between 2018 and 2020). For the study in its entirety: Peripheral blood was collected before any treatment was given, at the time of initial diagnosis. To explore V-J signatures that distinguish ophthalmopathy from hyperthyroidism, a discovery set of about 99 patients was enrolled, made up of approximately 45 with ophthalmopathy and 57 with stable hyperthyroidism. TCR beta repertoire signatures were used to distinguish Graves' ophthalmopathy from Graves' hyperthyroidism and to predict progression to ophthalmopathy. In total, 120 to 150 blood samples were TCR-sequenced: 40 to 45 ophthalmopathy, some 72 hyperthyroidism and roughly 17 hyperthyroidism-to-ophthalmopathy patients. Following sample collection, hyperthyroidism patients were given methimazole at a starting dose of 30 mg daily, and ophthalmopathy patients were given high-dose intravenous methylprednisolone. An independent validation cohort comprised 18 hyperthyroidism patients and 15 to 17 patients who later progressed from hyperthyroidism to ophthalmopathy. T-cell repertoires of thyroid tissue and blood were compared in several hyperthyroidism patients. Summary of the overall study and its limitations: The 13-signature model separated ophthalmopathy from stable hyperthyroidism with 85% to 90% sensitivity and approximately 83% specificity in cross-validation, and 80%/75% in the test set. Most expanded thyroid clonotypes with frequency above 0.001 were also detected in blood, suggesting blood repertoires may reflect the thyroid immune response. Sample size was not predetermined statistically, and investigators were not blinded to group allocation. In validation, the model predicted ophthalmopathy progression with 55% to 71% sensitivity and 72.22% specificity; more than ten predicted patients were CT-confirmed with GO in a median of about 6.1 months.

TCR beta CDR3 regions were amplified from RNA transcripts for repertoire sequencing. A first-round RT-PCR used HTBI primers with the Qiagen OneStep RT-PCR kit, followed by a second-round multiplex PCR, size selection and purification. Sequencing of the libraries was carried out on an Illumina HiSeq2000 in paired-end mode with 100 bp reads. For the original study's pipeline: SOAPnuke was used to process the reads, throwing out any read that had adapters, had uncalled bases, had a mean Phred below 15, or lacked an exact constant-primer or identifier match. COPE v1.2.5 was used to merge high-quality paired reads. Clonotypes were defined as unique nucleotide sequences and were aligned to IMGT TRB V, D and J references using MiTCR v1.1. The analysis was limited to V-J combinations with a frequency above 0.0001, which together covered 99% to 99.2% of the repertoires. For each V-J combination, a TCR clonal expansion and chaos score was defined as the ratio of F50 clonal expansion to chaos observed in the TCRdist matrix. Welch's t-statistics and random forest were used to narrow the features down to 10 to 15 V-J combinations, which were then fed into a naive Bayes classifier. Thyroid-blood repertoire similarity was quantified with the Morisita-Horn index. The raw public reads went through TCRdb reprocessing: fastp at Q25, MiXCR clone calling, in-frame beta chains kept. All rows with the same CDR3 protein become a single entry with the most common DNA and genes. The V and J calls here are based on TCRdb, not the publication. The sample table contains 600,000 to 950,000 distinct CDR3 sequences; only one count was recorded for 35% to 50% of them. Jointly, the top ten make up roughly 45% of the sample.

There are many counts of this clonotype. Its antigen is currently not known. One base away there is no much larger clone; base qualities are not given. Ophthalmopathy patients had moderately to severely active disease, Clinical Activity Score of at least 3, NOSPECS grade of at least 4, and disease duration under 3 months. Patients with other autoimmune diseases, uncontrolled infections, pregnancy or lactation were excluded. Diagnosis relied on clinical symptoms, serum thyroxine, TRAb, thyroid ultrasound and orbital computed tomography. Ficoll-Paque density gradient centrifugation was used to isolate PBMCs from about 9.4 ml of fresh peripheral blood. Total RNA was extracted using Trizol reagent, and RNA quality was checked on an Agilent 2100 Bioanalyzer. The CDR3 measures 14 amino acids from cysteine to phenylalanine. Only the CDR3 DNA stays, 42 bases, in frame from base 1. The germline V gene specifies KGHDR as CDR1 and SFDVKD as CDR2. Relative to germline, V is missing 5 bases and J is missing 0 bases, with 3 bases of the junction outside any gene match.

The TCR comes from an adult man with Graves' ophthalmopathy. Input material: peripheral blood. The V gene is TRBV24-1 and the J gene is TRBJ2-7; the central 7 bases match TRBD2. The DNA sequence is TGTGCCACCAGTGTCGGCGGGAGCTCCTACGAGCAGTACTTC. The resulting protein is CATSVGGSSYEQYF.